A single sample gave rise to the 10 T cell receptor beta chains below, sequenced in a study of technical replicates of blood from a few donors. Sequenced by immunoSEQ multiplex PCR; TCRdb stores in-frame clones only, minus some. The data show about 97,000 clones, approximately 96% seen once. Sequencing input: T cells isolated from PBMCs. The receptors stem from a human donor in good health.

Notes on this clone: The sample has other DNA sequences that encode this CDR3 too. The chain joins TRBV2 to TRBJ2-7, with D hard to call. Germline CDR1 is SNHLY and CDR2 is FYNNEI. There are 12 residues in the CDR3. The V gene lost 4 bases and the J gene lost 3 bases, with 7 bases spanning the gap. The CDR3 DNA follows: TGTGCCAGCAGTGTGACGGGCTACGAGCAGTACTTC. Translated: CASSVTGYEQYF.

The V and J genes are TRBV7-9 and TRBJ2-6, with TRBD1 identical over 9 bases. The CDR3 totals 17 residues. V was clipped by 11 bases and J by 0 bases; unmatched bases: 11. Germline V gene data show CDR1 as SEHNR and CDR2 as FQNEAQ (reference sequence). The CDR3 loop is CAPRADRGFSGANVLTF. CDR3 coding DNA: TGTGCCCCTAGGGCGGACAGGGGATTCTCTGGGGCCAACGTCCTGACTTTC.

The chain is built from TRBV2 and TRBJ1-4; D gene ambiguous. Per the germline V gene, CDR1 is SNHLY and CDR2 is FYNNEI. The CDR3 is 11 residues long. V was trimmed by 8 bases and J by 7 bases, leaving 8 bases between them. The CDR3 nucleotides are TGTGCCAGCGGGGAGGTTGAAAAACTGTTTTTT. It translates to CASGEVEKLFF.

This clone has a single count. J is TRBJ2-7 and V is TRBV29-1; TRBD2 aligns across 9 bases. The CDR3 length is 15 residues. V dropped 3 bases and J dropped 3; count of bases not matched to a gene: 9. Per the germline V gene, CDR1 is SQVTM and CDR2 is ANQGSEA. The CDR3 region is CSVEFLAGADYEQYF. In DNA form, the CDR3 reads TGCAGCGTTGAGTTTTTAGCGGGAGCGGACTACGAGCAGTACTTC.

This chain joins TRBV11-2 and TRBJ2-7; D is ambiguous. The V gene's germline CDR1 is SGHAT and CDR2 FQNNGV. Trimming removed 2 bases at V and 3 bases at J, with 11 bases between. This CDR3 region has 14 residues. The CDR3 DNA reads TGTGCCAGCAGCTTATCACCAGGAAACTACGAGCAGTACTTC. Its translation is CASSLSPGNYEQYF.

The V gene is TRBV9, the J gene TRBJ2-3; 8 nucleotides align to TRBD2. This CDR3 region has 17 residues. Germline CDR1 SGDLS, CDR2 YYNGEE. V shed 0 bases, J shed 1 base, and the junction held 7 bases outside the gene matches. The CDR3 nucleotides read TGTGCCAGCAGCGTAGGCATGCTGACTAGCGGCACAGATACGCAGTATTTT. Its protein is CASSVGMLTSGTDTQYF.

The chain has TRBV11-2 and TRBJ2-3; tentative D call: TRBD1 (6 bases). V was shortened by 1 base and J by 5 bases, with 10 bases between the two germline ends. The CDR3 contains 14 residues. Germline CDR1 is SGHAT and CDR2 is FQNNGV. The CDR3: CASSLGGLGDTQYF. The DNA for the CDR3 is TGTGCCAGCAGCTTAGGGGGGCTTGGAGATACGCAGTATTTT.

The chain is built from TRBV7-8 and TRBJ2-1, with D perhaps matching TRBD1 (7 bases). Trimming removed 3 bases at V and 15 bases at J, with 18 bases between. From germline, CDR1 is SGHVS and CDR2 FQNEAQ. This CDR3 region has 13 residues. Here the CDR3 DNA reads TGTGCCAGCAGCTTCCTCAGGGGGGAACGGACGTTCTTC. Its translation: CASSFLRGERTFF.

CDR3 DNA: TGTGCCAGCAGCGTAGGGCTGTCAGGTCCGCAGTTCTTC. Protein sequence: CASSVGLSGPQFF. The rearrangement links TRBV9 to TRBJ2-1; D not certain. The V and J ends lost 0 bases and 12 bases respectively, with 13 bases between them. Germline V gene sequence: CDR1 SGDLS, CDR2 YYNGEE. The CDR3 contains 13 residues.

CDR3 sequence (DNA): TGTGCCAGCAGCCAATTTCTAGGGGACAGCACCGGGGAGCTGTTTTTT. Translating gives CASSQFLGDSTGELFF. V usage is TRBV14 and J usage is TRBJ2-2; TRBD1 aligns across 7 bases. V dropped 2 bases and J dropped 4; count of bases not matched to a gene: 7. CDR1 SGHDN and CDR2 FVKESK come from the germline V gene. The CDR3 has 16 residues.